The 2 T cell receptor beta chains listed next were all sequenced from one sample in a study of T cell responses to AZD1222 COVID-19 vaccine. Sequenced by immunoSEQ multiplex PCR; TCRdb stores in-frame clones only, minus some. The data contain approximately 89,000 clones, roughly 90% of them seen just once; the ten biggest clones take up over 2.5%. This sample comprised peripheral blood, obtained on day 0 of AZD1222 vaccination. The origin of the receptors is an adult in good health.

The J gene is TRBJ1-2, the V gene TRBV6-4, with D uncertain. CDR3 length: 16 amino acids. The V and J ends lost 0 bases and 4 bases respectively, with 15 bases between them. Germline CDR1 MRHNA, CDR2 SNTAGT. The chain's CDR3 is CASSDSIGVGIYGYTF. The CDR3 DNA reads TGTGCCAGCAGTGACTCGATTGGGGTGGGAATCTATGGCTACACCTTC.

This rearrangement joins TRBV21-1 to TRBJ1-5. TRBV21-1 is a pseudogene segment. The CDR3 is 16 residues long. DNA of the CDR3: TGTGCCAGCAGCCCCCAAGCGGGTGAGTGCAATCAGCCCCAGCATTTT. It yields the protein CASSPQAGECNQPQHF.